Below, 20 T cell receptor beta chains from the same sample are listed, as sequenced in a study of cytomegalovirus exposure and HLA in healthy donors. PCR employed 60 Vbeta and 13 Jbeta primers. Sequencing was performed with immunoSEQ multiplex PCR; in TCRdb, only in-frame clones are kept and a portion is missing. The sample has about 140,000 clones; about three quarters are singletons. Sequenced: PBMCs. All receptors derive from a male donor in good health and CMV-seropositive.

The CDR3 loop is CASSESRATQYF. The CDR3 coding sequence is TGTGCCAGCAGTGAATCGCGGGCCACGCAGTATTTT. This chain uses TRBV2 with TRBJ2-3, with a weak D call TRBD2 (5 bases). CDR3 length equals 12 residues. Trimming stripped 2 bases from V and 9 bases from J, with 9 bases between. Germline CDR1 and CDR2: SNHLY and FYNNEI.

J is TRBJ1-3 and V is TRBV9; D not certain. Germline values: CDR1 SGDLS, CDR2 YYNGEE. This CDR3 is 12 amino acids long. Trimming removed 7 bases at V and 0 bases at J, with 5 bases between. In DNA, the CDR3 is TGTGCCAGCCGGGACTCTGGAAACACCATATATTTT. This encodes CASRDSGNTIYF.

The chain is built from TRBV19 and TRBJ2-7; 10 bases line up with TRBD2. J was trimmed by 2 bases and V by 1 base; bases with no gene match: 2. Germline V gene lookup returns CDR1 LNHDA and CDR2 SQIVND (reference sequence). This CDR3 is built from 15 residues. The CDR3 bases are TGTGCCAGTAGTATAGGGAGCGGGAGGGCCTACGAGCAGTACTTC. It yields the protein CASSIGSGRAYEQYF.

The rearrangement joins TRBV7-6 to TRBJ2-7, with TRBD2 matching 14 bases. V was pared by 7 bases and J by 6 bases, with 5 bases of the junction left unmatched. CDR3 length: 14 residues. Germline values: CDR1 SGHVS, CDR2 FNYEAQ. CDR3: CASTATSGRAEQYF. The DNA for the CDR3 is TGTGCCAGCACCGCGACTAGCGGGAGGGCCGAGCAGTACTTC.

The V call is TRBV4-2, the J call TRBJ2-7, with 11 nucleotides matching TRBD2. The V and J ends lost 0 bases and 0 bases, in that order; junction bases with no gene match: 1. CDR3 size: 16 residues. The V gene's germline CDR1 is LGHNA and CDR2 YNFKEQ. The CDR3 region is CASSQETSGGSYEQYF. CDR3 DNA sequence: TGTGCCAGCAGCCAAGAAACTAGCGGGGGCTCCTACGAGCAGTACTTC.

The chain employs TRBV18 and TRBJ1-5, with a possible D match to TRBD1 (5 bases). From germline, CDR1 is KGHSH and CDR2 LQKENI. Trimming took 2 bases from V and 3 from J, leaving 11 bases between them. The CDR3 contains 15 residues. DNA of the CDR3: TGTGCCAGCTCACCATATTCAGGGAACAATCAGCCCCAGCATTTT. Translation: CASSPYSGNNQPQHF.

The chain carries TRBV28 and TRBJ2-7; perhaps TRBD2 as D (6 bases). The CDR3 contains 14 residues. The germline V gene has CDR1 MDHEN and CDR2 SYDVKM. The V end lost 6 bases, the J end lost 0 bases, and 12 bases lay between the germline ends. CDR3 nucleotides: TGTGCCAGCAGGACCGGGACTCTCTCCTACGAGCAGTACTTC. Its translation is CASRTGTLSYEQYF.

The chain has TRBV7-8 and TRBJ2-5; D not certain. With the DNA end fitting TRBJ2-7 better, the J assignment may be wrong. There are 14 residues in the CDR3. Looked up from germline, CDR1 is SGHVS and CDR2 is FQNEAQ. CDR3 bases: TGTGCCAGCAGCTTATTCCAGGCCAGCTACGAGCAGTACTTC. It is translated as CASSLFQASYEQYF.

The CDR3 is CASRQGSQPQHF. The DNA of the CDR3 is TGTGCCAGCAGACAGGGTAGCCAGCCCCAGCATTTT. The J gene is TRBJ1-5, the V gene TRBV28, with D maybe TRBD1 (6 bases). Between the trimmed V and J ends, which lost 6 bases and 7 bases, there was a span of 10 bases. The CDR3 runs 12 residues. CDR1 and CDR2 from the germline V gene are MDHEN and SYDVKM.

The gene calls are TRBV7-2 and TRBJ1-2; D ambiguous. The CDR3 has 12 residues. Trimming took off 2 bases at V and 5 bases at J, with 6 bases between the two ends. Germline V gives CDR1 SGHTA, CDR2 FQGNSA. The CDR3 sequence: CASSLSGYGYTF. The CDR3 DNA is TGTGCCAGCAGCTTAAGCGGGTATGGCTACACCTTC.

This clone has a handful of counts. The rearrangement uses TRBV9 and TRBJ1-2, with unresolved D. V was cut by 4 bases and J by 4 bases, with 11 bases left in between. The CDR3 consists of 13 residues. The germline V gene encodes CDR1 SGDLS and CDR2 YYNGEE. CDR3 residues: CASSPLEVYGYTF. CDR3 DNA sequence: TGTGCCAGCAGCCCTCTGGAGGTCTATGGCTACACCTTC.

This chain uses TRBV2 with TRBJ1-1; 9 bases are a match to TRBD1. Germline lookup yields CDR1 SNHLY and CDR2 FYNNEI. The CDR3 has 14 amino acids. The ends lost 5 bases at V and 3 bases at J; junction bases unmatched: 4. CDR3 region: CASSYRGLDTEAFF. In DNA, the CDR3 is TGTGCCAGCAGTTACAGGGGGCTGGACACTGAAGCTTTCTTT.

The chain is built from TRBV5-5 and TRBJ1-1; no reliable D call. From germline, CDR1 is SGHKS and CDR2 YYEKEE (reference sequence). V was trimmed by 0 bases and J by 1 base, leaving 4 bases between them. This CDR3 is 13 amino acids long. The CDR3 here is CASSLARNTEAFF. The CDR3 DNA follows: TGTGCCAGCAGCTTGGCCCGGAACACTGAAGCTTTCTTT.

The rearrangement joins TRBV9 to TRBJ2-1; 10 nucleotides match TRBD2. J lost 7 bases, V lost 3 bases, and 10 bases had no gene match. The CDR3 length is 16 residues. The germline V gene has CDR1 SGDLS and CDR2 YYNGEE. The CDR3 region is CASSAFLAGVFNEQFF. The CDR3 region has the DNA TGTGCCAGCAGCGCCTTCCTAGCGGGAGTCTTTAATGAGCAGTTCTTC.

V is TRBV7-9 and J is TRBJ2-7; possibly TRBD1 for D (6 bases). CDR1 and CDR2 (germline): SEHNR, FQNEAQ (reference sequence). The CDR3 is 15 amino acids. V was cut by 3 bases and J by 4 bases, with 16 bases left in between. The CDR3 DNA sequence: TGTGCCAGCAGCTTCGGGCGGCAGGGGCTTTACGAGCAGTACTTC. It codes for CASSFGRQGLYEQYF.

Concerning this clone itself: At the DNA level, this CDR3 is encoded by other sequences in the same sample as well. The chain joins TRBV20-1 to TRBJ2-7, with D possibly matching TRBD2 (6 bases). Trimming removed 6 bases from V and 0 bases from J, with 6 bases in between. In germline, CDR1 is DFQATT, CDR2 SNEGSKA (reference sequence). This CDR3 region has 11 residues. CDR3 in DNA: TGCAGTGCGCGGGACTCCTACGAGCAGTACTTC. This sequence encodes CSARDSYEQYF.

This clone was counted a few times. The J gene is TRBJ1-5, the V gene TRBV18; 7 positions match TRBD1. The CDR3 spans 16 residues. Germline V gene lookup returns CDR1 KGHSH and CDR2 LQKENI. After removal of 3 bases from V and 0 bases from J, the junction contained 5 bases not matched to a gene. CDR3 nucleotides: TGTGCCAGCTCACCCGTACAGGGGCATAGCAATCAGCCCCAGCATTTT. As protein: CASSPVQGHSNQPQHF.

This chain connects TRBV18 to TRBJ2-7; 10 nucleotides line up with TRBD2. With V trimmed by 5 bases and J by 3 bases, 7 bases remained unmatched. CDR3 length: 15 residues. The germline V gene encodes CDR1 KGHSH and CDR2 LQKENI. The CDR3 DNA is TGTGCCAGCTCATCCCTAGCGGGGGCCAACTACGAGCAGTACTTC. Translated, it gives CASSSLAGANYEQYF.

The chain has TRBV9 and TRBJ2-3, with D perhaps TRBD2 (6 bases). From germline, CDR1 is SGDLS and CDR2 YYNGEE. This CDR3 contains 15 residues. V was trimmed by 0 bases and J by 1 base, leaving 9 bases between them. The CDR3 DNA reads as TGTGCCAGCAGCGTAGCCCCGGGGGGCACAGATACGCAGTATTTT. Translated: CASSVAPGGTDTQYF.

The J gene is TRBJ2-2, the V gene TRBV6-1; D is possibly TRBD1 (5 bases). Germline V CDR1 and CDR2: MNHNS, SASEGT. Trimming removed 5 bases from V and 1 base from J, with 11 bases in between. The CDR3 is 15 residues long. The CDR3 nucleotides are TGTGCCAGCAGTCCCGACAGCTGGAACACCGGGGAGCTGTTTTTT. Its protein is CASSPDSWNTGELFF.